This T cell receptor (beta chain) is from a study of metastatic and nonmetastatic thyroid tumors. Using MiXCR, TCRdb re-called clones from the PCR reads. The sample records roughly 40,000 clones, approximately 17% being singletons. This clone has a count of ten or more. V lost 4 bases and J 7 bases, leaving 16 bases between the germline ends. The CDR3 runs 14 residues. The germline V gene encodes CDR1 MDHEN and CDR2 SYDVKM. Patients had received no treatment of any kind before thyroid surgery. The sequenced sample was tumor tissue. This receptor was obtained from a female donor with papillary thyroid cancer or a benign thyroid nodule (not recorded which). Some clones in this sample may be carry-over from other donors' samples. The chain couples TRBV28 to TRBJ2-5; the D gene could be TRBD1 or TRBD2 (5 bases each). DNA for the CDR3: TGTGCCAGCAGTTCCCATCGCCCAGGGAGGACCCAGTACTTC. This translates into CASSSHRPGRTQYF.